Below, 7 T cell receptor beta chains from the same sample are listed, as sequenced in a study of T cells in severe cutaneous drug reactions. Bulk and single-cell libraries used iRepertoire multiplex PCR with TCR subtype-specific primers. Using the multiplex PCR reads, TCRdb records one entry per CDR3 protein without DNA. The listing contains about 2,700 distinct CDR3 sequences. The patients sequenced had a carbamazepine-induced Stevens-Johnson syndrome or toxic epidermal necrolysis reaction. The sequencing input was cells from a skin blister. The receptors stem from a human donor with toxic epidermal necrolysis, a severe cutaneous drug reaction.

This clonotype registers medium-sized by frequency. The CDR3: CASSQDLPTFYEQYF. This sequence joins TRBV11-2 and TRBJ2-7. CDR1 is SGHAT, CDR2 FQNNGV, per germline. The CDR3 contains 15 residues.

The chain couples TRBV5-1 to TRBJ1-5. CDR1 SGHRS and CDR2 YFSETQ come from the germline V gene. The CDR3 is made up of 14 amino acids. This CDR3 reads CASSLDQGSLPQHF.

The chain's CDR3 is CASSLVGSSTDTQYF. The J gene is TRBJ2-3, the V gene TRBV7-2. CDR3 size: 15 residues. In germline, CDR1 is SGHTA, CDR2 FQGNSA.

This sequence joins TRBV9 and TRBJ2-1; there is no DNA to check the TCRdb D call of TRBD2. Germline V gene data show CDR1 as SGDLS and CDR2 as YYNGEE. This CDR3 has 14 residues. The CDR3 protein is CASSAGSSYNEQFF.

The V and J genes are TRBV11-1 and TRBJ2-7. The CDR3 runs 13 residues. The germline gives CDR1 SGHAT, CDR2 FQDESV (reference sequence). The CDR3 protein is CASSLSTPYEQYF.

The chain uses TRBV11-2 and TRBJ2-3. CDR3 size: 16 residues. Germline values: CDR1 SGHAT, CDR2 FQNNGV. The CDR3 protein is CASSLEVVLSTDTQYF. Full variable domain (remainder filled in from reference TRBV11-2 and TRBJ2-3): EAGVAQSPRYKIIEKRQSVAFWCNPISGHATLYWYQQILGQGPKLLIQFQNNGVVDDSQLPKDRFSAERLKGVDSTLKIQPAKLEDSAVYLCASSLEVVLSTDTQYFGPGTRLTVL.

This chain joins TRBV6-2 or TRBV6-3 and TRBJ2-7. The CDR3 sequence is 12 residues long. Germline lookup yields CDR1 MNHEY and CDR2 SVGEGT. The CDR3 region is CASSYPTLQQYF.